This entry lists 31 T cell receptor beta chains sequenced from one sample in a study of regulatory T cells in long-lasting Graves disease. Time point in this sample: newly diagnosed GD, antithyroid drugs for less than 3 months. PBMCs were the source of the RNA used for TCR sequencing. Building of the TCR beta libraries involved iRepertoire HTBI primers and Arm-PCR of CDR3 regions. In TCRdb, the multiplex PCR reads were re-called with MiXCR into one record per CDR3 protein. The sample consists of hundreds of thousands of distinct CDR3 sequences, 15% to 20% of them appearing once. The same sample was also used in a study of T cells in Graves' hyperthyroidism and ophthalmopathy.

Sequencing was performed on peripheral blood mononuclear cells (PBMCs), taken at new diagnosis, from a patient treated with antithyroid drugs. The receptors were gathered from a woman aged 40 to 65 with Graves disease.

This clonotype was recorded at least ten times. The chain recombines TRBV6-1 with TRBJ1-2; TRBD1 aligns across 7 bases. The V and J ends lost 10 bases and 6 bases, in that order; junction bases with no gene match: 17. CDR1 is MNHNS, CDR2 SASEGT, per germline. This CDR3 contains 15 residues. CDR3 region: CATAVYPGTDNGYTF. In DNA, the CDR3 is TGTGCCACCGCCGTGTATCCCGGGACAGATAATGGCTACACCTTC.

The rearrangement links TRBV5-1 to TRBJ2-1; D is undetermined. Deletions cut 4 bases from V and 0 bases from J, with 11 bases between. The CDR3 consists of 15 residues. Per germline, CDR1 SGHRS and CDR2 YFSETQ. The DNA of the CDR3 is TGCGCCAGCAGCACTTATAGGAGCTCCTACAATGAGCAGTTCTTC. This translates into CASSTYRSSYNEQFF.

The chain links TRBV20-1 to TRBJ2-6; D is unresolved. The germline V gene encodes CDR1 DFQATT and CDR2 SNEGSKA (reference sequence). The CDR3 loop spans 16 amino acids. V lost 0 bases to trimming and J lost 0 bases, with 9 bases between them. The CDR3 protein is CSARDLGLSGANVLTF. CDR3 sequence (DNA): TGCAGTGCTAGAGATCTGGGCCTCTCTGGGGCCAACGTCCTGACTTTC.

The chain uses TRBV7-9 and TRBJ1-4; maybe TRBD1 (5 bases). The germline V and J ends were trimmed by 0 bases and 8 bases, with 19 bases remaining between them. The length of the CDR3 is 17 residues. Germline CDR1 and CDR2: SEHNR and FQNEAQ (reference sequence). The CDR3 here is CASSLATSGTWNEKLFF. The CDR3 DNA follows: TGTGCCAGCAGCTTAGCTACCTCAGGGACGTGGAACGAAAAACTGTTTTTT.

Ten or more counts support this clonotype. V usage is TRBV11-2 and J usage is TRBJ1-6; D may be TRBD1 (6 bases). From germline, CDR1 is SGHAT and CDR2 FQNNGV. Trimming cost V 1 base and J 9 bases, with 10 bases left between them. The CDR3 runs 14 residues. The CDR3 DNA reads TGTGCCAGCAGCTTAGGGACAGCCTTTTCACCCCTCCACTTT. Encoded protein: CASSLGTAFSPLHF.

This clonotype appeared many times. The chain links TRBV11-1 to TRBJ1-1, with a possible D match to TRBD1 (5 bases). This CDR3 comprises 15 residues. The germline CDR1 and CDR2 sequences are SGHAT and FQDESV (reference sequence). V lost 2 bases and J lost 1, with 11 bases in between. The CDR3 nucleotides are TGTGCCAGCAGCTTACCAGGGTTTACGAACACTGAAGCTTTCTTT. It translates to CASSLPGFTNTEAFF.

This clonotype was detected ten times or more. The chain is built from TRBV2 and TRBJ1-5, with a tentative D call TRBD1 (6 bases). This CDR3 has 14 amino acids. Germline V gene data show CDR1 as SNHLY and CDR2 as FYNNEI. V lost 6 bases and J 0 bases, leaving 9 bases between the germline ends. The CDR3 region is CASRQGHSNQPQHF. CDR3 bases: TGTGCCAGCAGACAGGGCCATAGCAATCAGCCCCAGCATTTT.

The chain couples TRBV30 to TRBJ2-7; D is tentatively TRBD1 or TRBD2 (5 bases each). Trimming cost V 2 bases and J 7 bases, with 15 bases left between them. This CDR3 contains 13 residues. Germline lookup yields CDR1 GTSNPN and CDR2 SVGIG (reference sequence). The CDR3 loop is CAWSLRGSREQYF. CDR3 nucleotide sequence: TGTGCCTGGAGTTTGAGGGGATCAAGGGAGCAGTACTTC.

This clonotype has just a few counts. The J gene is TRBJ2-6, the V gene TRBV5-5, with D tentatively TRBD2 (6 bases). The V end lost 1 base, the J end lost 0 bases, and 20 bases lay between the germline ends. This CDR3 has 20 residues. Germline V gene lookup returns CDR1 SGHKS and CDR2 YYEKEE (reference sequence). The DNA for the CDR3 is TGTGCCAGCAGCTTGACCTCTTGGGGGGACCCTTACTCTGGGGCCAACGTCCTGACTTTC. Translating it yields CASSLTSWGDPYSGANVLTF.

This clonotype has just a few counts. This rearrangement joins TRBV30 to TRBJ2-5; tentatively, D is TRBD2 (5 bases). The CDR3 covers 15 residues. V was shortened by 1 base and J by 1 base, with 13 bases between the two germline ends. Germline V gene sequence: CDR1 GTSNPN, CDR2 SVGIG (reference sequence). The CDR3 reads CAWSGGSAPQETQYF. The CDR3 bases are TGTGCCTGGAGTGGCGGGTCCGCCCCCCAAGAGACCCAGTACTTC. Based on the CDR3 plus reference TRBV30 and TRBJ2-5, the full variable domain is SQTIHQWPATLVQPVGSPLSLECTVEGTSNPNLYWYRQAAGRGLQLLFYSVGIGQISSEVPQNLSASRPQDRQFILSSKKLLLSDSGFYLCAWSGGSAPQETQYFGPGTRLLVL.

This clonotype was found many times. The chain uses TRBV18 and TRBJ2-3; a possible D gene is TRBD2 (6 bases). There are 15 residues in the CDR3. The germline CDR1 and CDR2 sequences are KGHSH and LQKENI. V was shortened by 4 bases and J by 1 base, with 12 bases between the two germline ends. CDR3 loop: CASSRRGGGTDTQYF. The CDR3 nucleotides are TGTGCCAGCTCACGACGGGGAGGCGGCACAGATACGCAGTATTTT.

This clonotype has a count of ten or more. J is TRBJ2-7 and V is TRBV20-1; D is possibly TRBD1 (6 bases). V was clipped by 5 bases and J by 2 bases, with 13 bases between them. The CDR3 contains 13 residues. Germline V lookup: CDR1 DFQATT, CDR2 SNEGSKA (reference sequence). DNA of the CDR3: TGCAGTGCTCCCCGGGACAAGACCTACGAGCAGTACTTC. Translated, it gives CSAPRDKTYEQYF.

The chain employs TRBV4-1 and TRBJ1-5; the D gene is possibly TRBD1 (5 bases). The germline gives CDR1 MGHRA, CDR2 YSYEKL. The CDR3 runs 15 residues. V lost 0 bases and J 6 bases, leaving 12 bases between the germline ends. The CDR3: CASSQDRVSFQPQHF. The CDR3 DNA reads as TGCGCCAGCAGCCAAGACAGGGTATCTTTTCAGCCCCAGCATTTT.

Ten or more counts support this clonotype. The gene calls are TRBV6-1 and TRBJ2-3, with D perhaps matching TRBD1 or TRBD2 (5 bases each). In germline, CDR1 is MNHNS, CDR2 SASEGT. The CDR3 extends over 15 amino acids. Trimming shortened V by 5 bases and J by 2 bases, and 14 bases separated the two germline ends. CDR3 DNA sequence: TGTGCCAGCAGTAAAAACGGGGCCGTCACAGATACGCAGTATTTT. It codes for CASSKNGAVTDTQYF.

This clonotype was counted a few times. The chain carries TRBV27 and TRBJ1-1; D uncertain. The CDR3 is made up of 15 amino acids. The germline V gene has CDR1 MNHEY and CDR2 SMNVEV (reference sequence). The V end lost 1 base, the J end lost 2 bases, and 11 bases lay between the germline ends. The CDR3 reads CASSLYGLENTEAFF. Here the CDR3 DNA reads TGTGCCAGCAGTTTATATGGCCTGGAAAACACTGAAGCTTTCTTT.

The V gene is TRBV28, the J gene TRBJ1-1; TRBD1 matches 7 bases. The CDR3 has 11 residues. Germline V gene sequence: CDR1 MDHEN, CDR2 SYDVKM. Trimming cost V 9 bases and J 11 bases; bases outside gene matches: 9. In DNA form, the CDR3 reads TGTGCCAGTAGTATAGACAGGGAGGCTTTCTTT. Translation gives CASSIDREAFF.

This clonotype was seen ten or more times. The rearrangement links TRBV10-3 to TRBJ1-5; D is ambiguous. The CDR3 is 13 amino acids. V was cut by 7 bases and J by 3 bases, with 10 bases left in between. Germline V gene lookup returns CDR1 ENHRY and CDR2 SYGVKD. The CDR3: CAINPGLNQPQHF. The CDR3, as DNA: TGTGCCATCAACCCAGGCCTCAATCAGCCCCAGCATTTT.

This clonotype was detected only once. This rearrangement joins TRBV7-9 to TRBJ2-3, with 14 bases aligning to TRBD2. Germline V gene lookup returns CDR1 SEHNR and CDR2 FQNEAQ (reference sequence). The CDR3 is 17 amino acids. Trimming removed 8 bases from V and 5 bases from J; junction bases left unmatched: 12. CDR3 bases: TGTGCCAGCGCCCCAGGACTAGCGGGGGGCCGGGGAGATACGCAGTATTTT. Amino acid sequence: CASAPGLAGGRGDTQYF.

Only a few counts were recorded for this clonotype. This chain links TRBV5-1 with TRBJ2-3, with a weak D call TRBD2 (6 bases). The CDR3 is 16 amino acids. Germline V gene lookup returns CDR1 SGHRS and CDR2 YFSETQ. Trimming stripped 0 bases from V and 0 bases from J, with 11 bases between. The CDR3 sequence is CASSLAGGASTDTQYF. The DNA of the CDR3 is TGCGCCAGCAGCTTGGCCGGCGGGGCTAGCACAGATACGCAGTATTTT.

The rearrangement links TRBV6-1 to TRBJ1-5; 10 positions match TRBD1. Germline V CDR1 and CDR2: MNHNS, SASEGT. The CDR3 totals 15 residues. V gave up 6 bases and J gave up 1 base; unmatched junction bases: 3. This CDR3 is CASRGQGRSNQPQHF. CDR3 bases: TGTGCCAGCAGGGGACAGGGGCGGAGCAATCAGCCCCAGCATTTT.

This clonotype was counted ten times or more. The chain is built from TRBV10-3 and TRBJ1-5; 7 nucleotides line up with TRBD1. The CDR3 sequence is 14 residues long. The V and J ends lost 4 bases and 5 bases, in that order; junction bases with no gene match: 5. The germline gives CDR1 ENHRY, CDR2 SYGVKD. The CDR3 coding sequence is TGTGCCATCAGTGGGGGCAGGGGGGATCAGCCCCAGCATTTT. Translated, it gives CAISGGRGDQPQHF.

In its sample, this clonotype was seen many times. The CDR3 protein is CASSSGARGEKLFF. CDR3 DNA sequence: TGCGCCAGCAGCTCGGGGGCGCGGGGTGAAAAACTGTTTTTT. V is TRBV5-1 and J is TRBJ1-4; possibly TRBD1 for D (6 bases). Germline V lookup: CDR1 SGHRS, CDR2 YFSETQ. The CDR3 runs to 14 residues. V dropped 3 bases and J dropped 7 bases, with 13 bases sitting between them. Full variable domain (remainder filled in from reference TRBV5-1 and TRBJ1-4): KAGVTQTPRYLIKTRGQQVTLSCSPISGHRSVSWYQQTPGQGLQFLFEYFSETQRNKGNFPGRFSGRQFSNSRSEMNVSTLELGDSALYLCASSSGARGEKLFFGSGTQLSVL.

There are many counts of this clonotype. The chain carries TRBV20-1 and TRBJ1-2, with D possibly matching TRBD1 (6 bases). Trimming cost V 5 bases and J 4 bases, with 14 bases left between them. This CDR3 has 13 amino acids. Germline CDR1 DFQATT, CDR2 SNEGSKA (reference sequence). CDR3 bases: TGCAGTGCTGATACAGGGATAGTCTATGGCTACACCTTC. It encodes CSADTGIVYGYTF.

This clonotype was seen a few times. This chain uses TRBV6-2 or TRBV6-3 with TRBJ1-1; perhaps TRBD1 as D (5 bases). This CDR3 region has 16 residues. V dropped 5 bases and J dropped 11 bases, with 27 bases sitting between them. Germline lookup yields CDR1 MNHEY and CDR2 SVGEGT. For the CDR3, the DNA is TGTGCCAGCAGTAGGACTCAAGGGACGGTGAGTAGGAGTGCTTTCTTT. Translated, it gives CASSRTQGTVSRSAFF.

This clonotype showed up just a few times. This rearrangement joins TRBV10-3 to TRBJ1-2; 11 nucleotides line up with TRBD1. From germline, CDR1 is ENHRY and CDR2 SYGVKD. This CDR3 has 12 amino acids. Losses at the gene ends were 11 bases for V and 7 bases for J; bases not matched to a gene: 6. The CDR3 sequence is CASGQGAVGYTF. CDR3 DNA: TGTGCCTCCGGACAGGGGGCGGTTGGCTACACCTTC.

Concerning this clonotype itself: A much bigger clone sits one base away, suggesting this may be a read error. CDR3 in amino acids: CASGDPYEQYF. Written as DNA, the CDR3 is TGTGCCAGCGGGGACCCCTACGAGCAGTACTTC. The chain employs TRBV28 and TRBJ2-7, with D perhaps given as TRBD1 or TRBD2 (5 bases each). The CDR3 runs 11 residues. Trimming took off 8 bases at V and 2 bases at J, with 7 bases between the two ends. The germline gives CDR1 MDHEN, CDR2 SYDVKM.

This chain uses TRBV20-1 with TRBJ2-7, with a possible D match to TRBD2 (6 bases). The CDR3 consists of 13 residues. Germline-derived CDR1 and CDR2 are DFQATT and SNEGSKA (reference sequence). Trimming pared 6 bases from V and 2 bases from J, leaving 14 bases between. CDR3 in DNA: TGCAGTGCAGAAACGACTAGGGCCTACGAGCAGTACTTC. Residues: CSAETTRAYEQYF.

The gene calls are TRBV30 and TRBJ2-3, with a possible D match to TRBD1 (5 bases). Trimming left V 3 bases short and J 2 bases short, with 15 bases between. CDR1 GTSNPN and CDR2 SVGIG come from the germline V gene (reference sequence). The CDR3 length is 15 residues. This CDR3 reads CAWSSGHLHTDTQYF. In DNA, the CDR3 is TGTGCCTGGAGCTCCGGACACCTACACACAGATACGCAGTATTTT.

In its sample, this clonotype was seen many times. The CDR3 loop is CAISVGANTEAFF. CDR3 DNA: TGTGCCATCAGTGTGGGTGCGAACACTGAAGCTTTCTTT. This chain joins TRBV10-3 and TRBJ1-1, with no clear D. This CDR3 is built from 13 residues. Germline CDR1 and CDR2: ENHRY and SYGVKD. V gave up 4 bases and J gave up 1 base, with 7 bases separating them.

Comment on this clonotype: One junction end disagrees with the germline gene, perhaps due to a read error. The CDR3 protein is CASSDRVSYSEQFF. The CDR3 nucleotides are TGCGCCAGCAGCGACAGGGTGTCCTACAGTGAGCAGTTCTTC. This chain uses TRBV5-1 with TRBJ2-1; the match to TRBD1 covers 7 bases. Looked up from germline, CDR1 is SGHRS and CDR2 is YFSETQ. The CDR3 covers 14 residues.

This clonotype was seen ten or more times. The genes are TRBV5-5 and TRBJ1-2; D is uncertain. The V end lost 0 bases, the J end lost 0 bases, and 9 bases lay between the germline ends. CDR1 and CDR2 (germline): SGHKS, YYEKEE (reference sequence). The CDR3 runs to 15 residues. The CDR3 sequence: CASSLERNTNYGYTF. The CDR3 DNA is TGTGCCAGCAGCTTGGAGCGGAACACTAACTATGGCTACACCTTC.